The clone carrying this T cell receptor (beta chain) was recorded a few times. Its matching antigen is unknown. The data were taken from a study of vaccination and CD4 T cells after COVID-19. Across the whole study: For control cultures, the treatment was a CEFX pool, an HIV-1 Nef pool, or no peptide.

Treatment reported: approximately nine-day PBMC culture with coronavirus spike peptide pools or control peptides (ViraFEST assay). Wells that each held around 2 million PBMCs were cultured with around 9.9 IU/ml IL-2 and approximately 9.5 ug/ml peptide pools. Cultured CD4+ T-cell DNA underwent Oncomine TCR Beta short-read sequencing. TCRdb passed the PCR reads through MiXCR, listing each CDR3 protein once. The sample yields approximately 11,000 distinct CDR3 sequences, 25% to 35% seen once. V lost 2 bases to trimming and J lost 12 bases; unmatched junction nucleotides: 12. The germline gives CDR1 DFQATT, CDR2 SNEGSKA (reference sequence). The CDR3 consists of 14 residues.

This receptor was taken from a human donor with COVID-19. Source material: cultured CD4+ T cells from blood. The V call is TRBV20-1, the J call TRBJ1-5; 8 bases agree with TRBD1. CDR3 nucleotide sequence: TGCAGTGCTAGACCCACAGGGGGTCTTGTGTTCCAGCATTTT. It translates to CSARPTGGLVFQHF.